The next 10 T cell receptor beta chains were all read from a single sample in a study of T cells expressing NK-cell markers. TCRdb reprocessed the 5' RACE reads, with one entry per CDR3 protein and no DNA. The sample table includes roughly 350,000 distinct CDR3 sequences. The sequenced material came from blood T cells: a sorted CD56 or NKG2C T cell subset, CD4+ or CD8+ T cells, or bulk PBMC T cells (not recorded which). These receptors came from a man aged 18-69 years in good health.

The CDR3 reads CSATLGGKEFF. The chain has TRBV20-1 and TRBJ2-1; checking the TCRdb D call of TRBD1 is not possible without DNA. CDR3 length: 11 amino acids. The germline CDR1 and CDR2 sequences are DFQATT and SNEGSKA (reference sequence).

The rearrangement uses TRBV29-1 and TRBJ2-7; TCRdb's D call, TRBD1, is unchecked because there is no DNA. Germline CDR1 reads SQVTM; CDR2 reads ANQGSEA. This CDR3 is 14 amino acids long. CDR3 loop: CSVVLRQGRYEQYF.

V usage is TRBV28 and J usage is TRBJ2-7; TCRdb lists TRBD1, though no DNA is available to test this call. This CDR3 region has 14 residues. The germline V gene has CDR1 MDHEN and CDR2 SYDVKM. The CDR3 sequence: CASSRQGTGYEQYF.

The gene calls are TRBV3-1 and TRBJ1-2. From germline, CDR1 is LGHDT and CDR2 YNNKEL (reference sequence). There are 13 residues in the CDR3. This CDR3 is CASSLVIGGGYTF.

The chain employs TRBV29-1 and TRBJ2-1; TCRdb picks TRBD2, but there is no DNA to check that call. This CDR3 region has 11 residues. Germline assignment: CDR1 SQVTM and CDR2 ANQGSEA. CDR3 region: CSVHGLAEQFF.

This chain links TRBV5-6 with TRBJ2-3; TCRdb proposes TRBD2, but this gene call is untestable without DNA. This CDR3 is built from 17 residues. The germline CDR1 and CDR2 sequences are SGHDT and YYEEEE. The chain's CDR3 is CASSRLAGGPSADTQYF.

The chain couples TRBV2 to TRBJ2-3. Looked up from germline, CDR1 is SNHLY and CDR2 is FYNNEI. This CDR3 is 13 amino acids long. The CDR3 spells CASGWLHTDTQYF.

The chain carries TRBV28 and TRBJ2-4; TCRdb indicates TRBD1, and absent DNA this call remains unverified. The CDR3 is made up of 16 amino acids. CDR1 and CDR2 from the germline V gene are MDHEN and SYDVKM. The CDR3 loop reads CASSATGEEAKNIQYF. Drawing the rest from reference TRBV28 and TRBJ2-4, the complete variable domain is DVKVTQSSRYLVKRTGEKVFLECVQDMDHENMFWYRQDPGLGLRLIYFSYDVKMKEKGDIPEGYSVSREKKERFSLILESASTNQTSMYLCASSATGEEAKNIQYFGAGTRLSVL.

The gene calls are TRBV11-2 and TRBJ2-3. The V gene's germline CDR1 is SGHAT and CDR2 FQNNGV. The CDR3 runs to 14 residues. The CDR3 sequence is CASSLFLTSDTQYF. The full variable domain, rest sourced from reference TRBV11-2 and TRBJ2-3, is EAGVAQSPRYKIIEKRQSVAFWCNPISGHATLYWYQQILGQGPKLLIQFQNNGVVDDSQLPKDRFSAERLKGVDSTLKIQPAKLEDSAVYLCASSLFLTSDTQYFGPGTRLTVL.

The gene calls are TRBV3-1 and TRBJ2-1; TCRdb's D call of TRBD2 is untestable without DNA. The germline V gene encodes CDR1 LGHDT and CDR2 YNNKEL (reference sequence). This CDR3 has 15 residues. The CDR3: CASSRERGGYNEQFF.